This TCR beta chain is drawn from a study of blood T cell repertoires in COVID-19. Study details: The cDNA or gDNA used as material had been derived from T cells, B-cell-depleted T cells, or PBMCs.

Clones were read by immunoSEQ multiplex PCR, and TCRdb kept only the in-frame ones, dropping some. Of a few hundred thousand clones listed, roughly 90% are singletons. This CDR3 is built from 14 residues. Trimming pared 3 bases from V and 9 bases from J, leaving 15 bases between. CDR1 is SGHAT, CDR2 FQDESV, per germline (reference sequence). Sequenced: peripheral blood. The sequence came from a man aged 18 to 30 with COVID-19, enrolled during active disease. This chain joins TRBV11-1 and TRBJ2-1; no firm D call. The CDR3 sequence: CASSLAGDLGEQFF. As DNA, the CDR3 is TGTGCCAGCAGCTTGGCTGGAGATCTGGGTGAGCAGTTCTTC.